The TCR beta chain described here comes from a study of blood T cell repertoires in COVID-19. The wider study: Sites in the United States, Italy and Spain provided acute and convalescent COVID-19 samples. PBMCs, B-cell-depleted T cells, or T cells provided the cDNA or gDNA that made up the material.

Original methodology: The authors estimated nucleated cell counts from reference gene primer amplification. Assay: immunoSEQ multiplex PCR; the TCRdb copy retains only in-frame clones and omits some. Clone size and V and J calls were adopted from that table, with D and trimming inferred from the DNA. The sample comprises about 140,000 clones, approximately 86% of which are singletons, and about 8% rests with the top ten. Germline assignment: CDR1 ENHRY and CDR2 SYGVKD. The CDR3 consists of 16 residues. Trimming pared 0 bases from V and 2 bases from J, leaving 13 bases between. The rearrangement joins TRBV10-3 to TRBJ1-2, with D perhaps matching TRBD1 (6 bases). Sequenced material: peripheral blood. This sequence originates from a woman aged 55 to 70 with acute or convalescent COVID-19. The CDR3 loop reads CAISESKGTGNYGYTF. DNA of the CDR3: TGTGCCATCAGTGAGTCGAAAGGCACAGGGAACTATGGCTACACCTTC.